This is a list of T cell receptor beta chains from one sample in a study of CD8 T cells in ankylosing spondylitis. One entry per CDR3 protein, called by TCRdb with MiXCR from the 5' RACE reads. Of fewer than 750,000 distinct CDR3 sequences in the sample, under 20% were seen once. Sequenced sample: blood, either unsorted or a sorted T cell fraction (not recorded which). The origin of the receptors is a male donor with ankylosing spondylitis. Each CDR3 is given without its conserved first and last residue. D genes are given only for firm matches.

D gene	V gene	J gene	CDR3 protein
TRBD2	TRBV29-1	TRBJ2-2	SVRTGLAGGTGELF
NA	TRBV6-1	TRBJ2-7	ASSDGGGEYEQY
NA	TRBV5-6	TRBJ2-1	ASSLGVVVEQF
NA	TRBV3-1	TRBJ2-1	ASSLSGGPRDEQF
NA	TRBV5-1	TRBJ2-5	ASSFLTQGQETQY
NA	TRBV5-1	TRBJ1-6	ASSLGQGLNSPLH
TRBD2	TRBV15	TRBJ2-1	ATSSSGGAYNEQF
NA	TRBV19	TRBJ1-1	ASSRQTSNTEAF
TRBD1	TRBV10-2	TRBJ1-5	ASSEPGGLWQPQH
TRBD1	TRBV20-1	TRBJ1-2	SARGGQANYGYT
NA	TRBV6-1	TRBJ2-1	ASSPATGYKAAPQF